The rows below give T cell receptor beta chains drawn from one sample of a study of blood T cell repertoires in COVID-19. TCRdb's table, derived via immunoSEQ multiplex PCR, lists solely in-frame clones and lacks some. The sample shows over 8,000 clones, approximately 86% of them seen only once. The sequencing input was peripheral blood. Receptor source: a human donor with active COVID-19. The donor label of this sample is uncertain. CDR3s include the opening cysteine and the closing phenylalanine or tryptophan. The order of the fields is clone size, D gene, J gene, V gene, CDR3 DNA, CDR3 protein. D genes are given only for firm matches. Clone size, where shown, is once, few, many, or a class for clones that have expanded.

- | TRBD2 | TRBJ2-3 | TRBV13 | TGTGCCAGCAGCTTAGGGGGCGGGAGAGCCCGCACAGATACGCAGTATTTT | CASSLGGGRARTDTQYF
- | TRBD1 | TRBJ1-2 | TRBV3-1/TRBV3-2 | TGTGCCAGCAGCCAAGGACGGACAGGGGGACATGGCTACACCTTC | CASSQGRTGGHGYTF
- | - | TRBJ2-5 | TRBV3-1/TRBV3-2 | TGTGCCAGCAGCCAAGCCCGGGAGACCCAGTACTTC | CASSQARETQYF
- | - | TRBJ2-5 | TRBV7-9 | TGTGCCAGCAGCTTAGGCGTCGCGGACCAAGAGACCCAGTACTTC | CASSLGVADQETQYF
- | - | TRBJ1-5 | TRBV19 | TGTGCCAGTAGTATGAGGGAGATCCATCAGCCCCAGCATTTT | CASSMREIHQPQHF
- | - | TRBJ1-1 | TRBV10-3 | TGTGCCATCGTTCAGGGGAACACTGAAGCTTTCTTT | CAIVQGNTEAFF
- | TRBD1 | TRBJ1-6 | TRBV18 | TGTGCCAGCTCAAAACAGGGGGACAATTCACCCCTCCACTTT | CASSKQGDNSPLHF
- | - | TRBJ2-5 | TRBV27 | TGTGCCAGCAGTTCCGGGGGACCAGTGGGAGAGACCCAGTACTTC | CASSSGGPVGETQYF
- | TRBD2 | TRBJ2-7 | TRBV3-1/TRBV3-2 | TGTGCCAGCAGCCAAGGATCTAGCGGGGCATACGAGCAGTACTTC | CASSQGSSGAYEQYF
- | - | TRBJ1-2 | TRBV29-1 | TGCAGCGTTGACGCGGGGGTCTATGGCTACACCTTC | CSVDAGVYGYTF
- | TRBD1 | TRBJ2-7 | TRBV18 | TGTGCCAGCTCACCACTCGGGGCGGGGACAGGGGACCACTACGAGCAGTACTTC | CASSPLGAGTGDHYEQYF
- | - | TRBJ2-1 | TRBV19 | TGTGCCAGTAGTGCGTCGAATGCGGTGGAGGAGCAGTTCTTC | CASSASNAVEEQFF
- | - | TRBJ1-1 | TRBV6-5 | TGTGCCAGCAGTTACGTAGGAGGGGAGGTCCAAGCTTTCTTT | CASSYVGGEVQAFF
- | - | TRBJ2-3 | TRBV7-2 | TGTGCCAGCAGCCCCCACACCGGCTGGGGGGACCTACAGCAGTATTTT | CASSPHTGWGDLQQYF
- | TRBD2 | TRBJ2-3 | TRBV3-1/TRBV3-2 | TGTGCCAGCAGCGGACTAGCGGGGGACAACACAGATACGCAGTATTTT | CASSGLAGDNTDTQYF
- | - | TRBJ2-4 | TRBV13 | TGTGCCAGCAGTACTAACCATGGCGGAGCCAAAAACATTCAGTACTTC | CASSTNHGGAKNIQYF
- | TRBD1 | TRBJ1-2 | TRBV6-6 | TGTGCCAGCAGTCCCTATCCCAACCGATATGGGACAGAGACTGGCTACACCTTC | CASSPYPNRYGTETGYTF
- | TRBD2 | TRBJ2-1 | TRBV7-3 | TGTGCCAGCAGCTTAACCACCCTAGCGGGAGTTAATGAGCAGTTCTTC | CASSLTTLAGVNEQFF
- | TRBD2 | TRBJ2-7 | TRBV10-2 | TGCGCCAGCAGTGAGTCAGTCGGGGAGGGGTCCGCTGTTTACGAGCAGTACTTC | CASSESVGEGSAVYEQYF
- | TRBD2 | TRBJ2-1 | TRBV28 | TGTGCCAGCAGAAAGCTAGCGGGGGTGATCAATGAGCAGTTCTTC | CASRKLAGVINEQFF
once | - | TRBJ1-2 | TRBV28 | TGCGCCAGCAGTTTACTAGGGGCCTATGGCTACACCTTC | CASSLLGAYGYTF
- | TRBD1 | TRBJ1-5 | TRBV11-2 | TGTGCCAGCAGCTTGGGACAGTTCAATCAGCCCCAGCATTTT | CASSLGQFNQPQHF
few | - | TRBJ1-1 | TRBV9 | TGTGCCAGCACCGCCGTCGGGGACACTGAAGCTTTCTTT | CASTAVGDTEAFF
- | TRBD1 | TRBJ2-5 | TRBV14 | TGTGCCAGCAGCCAAGGGGCACAGGGGGCCGGGGAGACCCAGTACTTC | CASSQGAQGAGETQYF
- | - | TRBJ2-2 | TRBV27 | TGTGCCAGCAGCTCCCTCGGGACGAACACCGGGGAGCTGTTTTTT | CASSSLGTNTGELFF
- | TRBD1 | TRBJ1-6 | TRBV9 | TGTGCCAGCAGCTTCGGGACAGGCTATAATTCACCCCTCCACTTT | CASSFGTGYNSPLHF
few | TRBD1 | TRBJ1-5 | TRBV25-1 | TGTGCCAGCAGCGGACAGGGGTCTGTTGGGCCCCAGCATTTT | CASSGQGSVGPQHF
- | TRBD1 | TRBJ2-2 | TRBV2 | TGTGCCAGCAGTGCAGGGGGCGAGGGCCCCACCGGGGAGCTGTTTTTT | CASSAGGEGPTGELFF
- | - | TRBJ1-2 | TRBV6-4 | TGTGCCAGCAGAAGTTCAGGGGCGCCTGGCTACACCTTC | CASRSSGAPGYTF
- | TRBD2 | TRBJ2-1 | TRBV10-3 | TGTGCTGGAGCGGGAGGGCCGTTAAAGAGCTCCTACAATGAGCAGTTCTTC | CAGAGGPLKSSYNEQFF
- | - | TRBJ1-1 | TRBV5-1 | TGCGCCAGCAGCTTGGACGGGATGAACACTGAAGCTTTCTTT | CASSLDGMNTEAFF
- | - | TRBJ1-1 | TRBV6-6 | TGTGCCAGCAAGTGGATGGAGATGAACACTGAAGCTTTCTTT | CASKWMEMNTEAFF